This T cell receptor beta chain was profiled in a study of T cell responses to AZD1222 COVID-19 vaccine. The study's findings and limits: Spike as a whole was targeted by vaccine-associated CD4 TCRs, dominant at 160-218 and 743-854. Clonal diversity may have been underestimated in mostly white British donors.

The table came from immunoSEQ multiplex PCR; TCRdb's copy has only in-frame clones and leaves some out. The table lists about 130,000 clones, roughly 88% of them singletons, with 1.6% in the top ten. Per the germline V gene, CDR1 is SGHAT and CDR2 is FQNNGV. The CDR3 extends over 16 amino acids. J lost 4 bases, V lost 5 bases, and 8 bases had no gene match. Worth noting for this clone: The antigen remains undetermined.

The sequenced sample was peripheral blood, obtained on day 0 of AZD1222 vaccination. The receptor was derived from an adult in good health. This chain connects TRBV11-2 to TRBJ2-7, with TRBD2 identical over 13 bases. The CDR3: CASSITSGREGYEQYF. In nucleotides, the CDR3 is TGTGCCAGCAGCATTACTAGCGGGAGGGAGGGTTACGAGCAGTACTTC.